The 8 T cell receptor beta chains reported below all come from one sample, sequenced in a study of Ad26.COV2.S vaccination and SARS-CoV-2 variants. The method was immunoSEQ multiplex PCR; TCRdb's version includes in-frame clones alone and lacks a portion of them. The table shows around 450,000 clones, with approximately 87% occurring only once. The sample's treatment: roughly 20 received Ad26.COV2.S at low or high dose, single or two shots; about five received placebo; per-sample allocation not given. All samples were drawn on day 63, counting from the first vaccine or placebo injection. The source material was peripheral blood, sampled in a trial of Ad26.COV2.S vaccine versus placebo. These receptors were collected from a person aged 18-60 years who received the Ad26.COV2.S COVID-19 vaccine or a placebo.

The chain couples TRBV5-4 to TRBJ2-2, with 12 bases that match TRBD2. The CDR3 has 16 amino acids. Germline V gene lookup returns CDR1 SGHNT and CDR2 YYREEE (reference sequence). V shed 1 base and J 5 bases; nucleotides not matched to a gene: 3. DNA of the CDR3: TGTGCCAGCAGCTTGTTTGGACTAGCGGGGACCGGGGAGCTGTTTTTT. It yields the protein CASSLFGLAGTGELFF.

The CDR3 DNA follows: TGCAGTGCTAGTGCCAGGGGCGATAACACCGGGGAGCTGTTTTTT. Protein product: CSASARGDNTGELFF. V and J are TRBV20-1 and TRBJ2-2; possible D gene TRBD1, 6 bases. Germline V gives CDR1 DFQATT, CDR2 SNEGSKA (reference sequence). V was pared by 3 bases and J by 2 bases, with 13 bases between. The CDR3 is 15 residues long.

The chain links TRBV19 to TRBJ1-1; the D gene is possibly TRBD1 (5 bases). Germline CDR1 LNHDA, CDR2 SQIVND (reference sequence). The CDR3 is made up of 14 amino acids. With 7 bases removed from V and 3 bases from J, the gap between germline ends came to 15 bases. Written as DNA, the CDR3 is TGTGCCAGTACCCCGCTCGGAGGGGACACTGAAGCTTTCTTT. This sequence encodes CASTPLGGDTEAFF.

This clone has just one count. The chain has TRBV4-1 and TRBJ2-7; D possibly corresponds to TRBD2 (6 bases). The V gene's germline CDR1 is MGHRA and CDR2 YSYEKL. CDR3 size: 13 residues. V dropped 2 bases and J dropped 4 bases, with 9 bases sitting between them. DNA for the CDR3: TGCGCCAGCAGCCAAAAACTAGCTTACGAGCAGTACTTC. Encoded protein: CASSQKLAYEQYF.

The CDR3: CAWTGQGSMGYTF. CDR3 DNA sequence: TGTGCCTGGACTGGGCAGGGGAGTATGGGCTACACCTTC. V and J are TRBV30 and TRBJ1-2; perhaps TRBD1 as D (6 bases). Germline values: CDR1 GTSNPN, CDR2 SVGIG (reference sequence). This CDR3 region has 13 residues. The V end lost 4 bases, the J end lost 8 bases, and 17 bases lay between the germline ends.

The chain recombines TRBV10-3 with TRBJ1-1, with D unclear. Per the germline V gene, CDR1 is ENHRY and CDR2 is SYGVKD. V lost 10 bases to trimming and J lost 4 bases, with 16 bases between them. The CDR3 extends over 13 amino acids. The CDR3 region has the DNA TGTGCCAGTGTTAGTCGAGTTAGCACTGAAGCTTTCTTT. As protein: CASVSRVSTEAFF.

This clone was counted once. The chain links TRBV7-9 to TRBJ1-1; weak D call: TRBD1 (5 bases). The CDR3 totals 13 residues. Trimming took off 3 bases at V and 4 bases at J, with 9 bases between the two ends. The germline V gene encodes CDR1 SEHNR and CDR2 FQNEAQ (reference sequence). The CDR3 loop is CASSFRDLTEAFF. CDR3 bases: TGTGCCAGCAGCTTTCGGGACCTCACTGAAGCTTTCTTT.

This clone was seen a few times. This rearrangement joins TRBV5-4 to TRBJ2-2; TRBD2 matches at 8 bases. CDR1 and CDR2 from the germline V gene are SGHNT and YYREEE (reference sequence). V lost 4 bases to trimming and J lost 3 bases; unmatched junction nucleotides: 8. The CDR3 has 16 amino acids. The CDR3 DNA sequence: TGTGCCAGCAGCCAGGGGACTAGACTAGACACCGGGGAGCTGTTTTTT. As protein: CASSQGTRLDTGELFF.